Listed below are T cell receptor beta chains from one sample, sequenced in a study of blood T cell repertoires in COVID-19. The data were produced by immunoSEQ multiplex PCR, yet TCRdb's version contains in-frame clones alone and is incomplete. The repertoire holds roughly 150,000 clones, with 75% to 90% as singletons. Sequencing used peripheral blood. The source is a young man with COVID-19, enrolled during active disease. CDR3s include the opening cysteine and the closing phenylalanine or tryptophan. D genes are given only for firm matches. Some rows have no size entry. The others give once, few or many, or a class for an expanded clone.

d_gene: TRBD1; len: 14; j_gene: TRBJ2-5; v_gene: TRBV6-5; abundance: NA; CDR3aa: CASGDRGLGETQYF; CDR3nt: TGTGCCAGCGGAGACAGGGGGCTGGGGGAGACCCAGTACTTC
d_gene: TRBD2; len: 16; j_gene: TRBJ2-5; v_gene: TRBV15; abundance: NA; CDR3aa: CATSRDRLAGVETQYF; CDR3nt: TGTGCCACCAGCAGAGATAGGCTAGCGGGAGTTGAGACCCAGTACTTC
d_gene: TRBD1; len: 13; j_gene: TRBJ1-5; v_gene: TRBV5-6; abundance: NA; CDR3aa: CASSFRQGQPQHF; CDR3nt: TGTGCCAGCAGCTTCCGACAGGGACAGCCCCAGCATTTT
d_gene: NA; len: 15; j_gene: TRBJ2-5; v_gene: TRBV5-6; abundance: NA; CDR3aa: CASSPVRATDGTQYF; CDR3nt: TGTGCCAGCAGCCCGGTGAGGGCCACTGATGGGACCCAGTACTTC
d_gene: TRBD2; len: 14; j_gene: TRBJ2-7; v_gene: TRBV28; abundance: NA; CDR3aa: CASSTGTSVGEQYF; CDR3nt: TGTGCCAGCAGTACCGGGACTAGCGTGGGGGAGCAGTACTTC
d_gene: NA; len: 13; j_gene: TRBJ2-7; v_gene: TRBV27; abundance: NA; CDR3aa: CASSLVATVEQYF; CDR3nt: TGTGCCAGCAGTTTAGTCGCTACGGTTGAGCAGTACTTC
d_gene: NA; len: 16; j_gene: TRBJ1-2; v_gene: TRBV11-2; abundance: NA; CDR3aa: CASSSIRQALNYGYTF; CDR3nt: TGTGCCAGCAGCTCTATTAGACAGGCCCTTAACTATGGCTACACCTTC
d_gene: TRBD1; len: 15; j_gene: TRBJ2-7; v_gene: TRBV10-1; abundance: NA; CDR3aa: CASSARTGGINEQYF; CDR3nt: TGCGCCAGCAGTGCAAGGACAGGAGGTATCAACGAGCAGTACTTC
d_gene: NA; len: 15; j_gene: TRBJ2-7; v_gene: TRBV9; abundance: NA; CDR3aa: CASSGQGGLFDEQYF; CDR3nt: TGTGCCAGCAGCGGCCAGGGGGGCTTGTTCGACGAGCAGTACTTC
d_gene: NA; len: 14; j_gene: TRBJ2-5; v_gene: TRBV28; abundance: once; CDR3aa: CASSQRQGGETQYF; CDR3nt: TGTGCCAGCAGCCAAAGACAGGGAGGAGAGACCCAGTACTTC
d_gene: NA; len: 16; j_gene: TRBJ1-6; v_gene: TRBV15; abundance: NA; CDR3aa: CATSSGASSYNSPLHF; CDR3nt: TGTGCCACCAGCAGTGGGGCGAGCTCCTATAATTCACCCCTCCACTTT
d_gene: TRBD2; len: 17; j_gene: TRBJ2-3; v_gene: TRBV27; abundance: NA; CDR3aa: CASSFQTSGISTDTQYF; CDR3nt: TGTGCCAGCAGTTTTCAGACTAGCGGGATTAGCACAGATACGCAGTATTTT
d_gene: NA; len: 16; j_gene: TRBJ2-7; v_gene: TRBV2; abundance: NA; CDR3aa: CASSDPGGSGSYEQYF; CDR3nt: TGTGCCAGCAGTGACCCTGGGGGGTCGGGTTCCTACGAGCAGTACTTC
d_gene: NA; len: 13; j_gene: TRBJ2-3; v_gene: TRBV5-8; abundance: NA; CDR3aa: CASSLGETDTQYF; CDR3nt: TGTGCCAGCAGCTTGGGGGAGACAGATACGCAGTATTTT
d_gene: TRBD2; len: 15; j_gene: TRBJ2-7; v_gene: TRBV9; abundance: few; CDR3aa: CASSGTGTSLDEQYF; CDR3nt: TGTGCCAGCAGCGGAACCGGGACTAGTCTGGACGAGCAGTACTTC
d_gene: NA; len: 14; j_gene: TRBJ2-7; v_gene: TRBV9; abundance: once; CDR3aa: CASSVAAGNREQYF; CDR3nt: TGTGCCAGCAGCGTAGCTGCAGGGAACAGAGAGCAGTACTTC
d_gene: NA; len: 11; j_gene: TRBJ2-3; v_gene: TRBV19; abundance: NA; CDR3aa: CASMGPDTQYF; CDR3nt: TGTGCCAGTATGGGGCCAGATACGCAGTATTTT
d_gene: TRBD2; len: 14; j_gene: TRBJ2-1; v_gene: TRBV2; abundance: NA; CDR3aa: CASRGLAGSGEQFF; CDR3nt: TGTGCCAGCAGGGGACTAGCGGGATCGGGTGAGCAGTTCTTC
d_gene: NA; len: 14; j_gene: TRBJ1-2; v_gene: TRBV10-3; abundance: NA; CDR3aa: CAIRPGDFIDGYTF; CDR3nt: TGTGCCATCAGACCGGGAGACTTTATTGATGGCTACACCTTC
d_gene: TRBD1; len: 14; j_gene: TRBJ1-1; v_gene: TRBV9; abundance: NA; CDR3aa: CASSAGTARTRAFF; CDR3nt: TGTGCCAGCAGCGCCGGGACAGCCCGAACCAGAGCTTTCTTT
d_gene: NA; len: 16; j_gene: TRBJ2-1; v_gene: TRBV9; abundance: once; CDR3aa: CASSVGPPHPSNEQFF; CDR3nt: TGTGCCAGCAGCGTAGGGCCACCCCACCCGTCTAATGAGCAGTTCTTC
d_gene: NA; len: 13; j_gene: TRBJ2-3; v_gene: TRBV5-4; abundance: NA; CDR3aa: CASSSEPTDTQYF; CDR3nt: TGTGCCAGCAGCTCAGAACCCACAGATACGCAGTATTTT
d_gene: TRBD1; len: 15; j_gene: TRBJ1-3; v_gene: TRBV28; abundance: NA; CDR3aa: CASTGQGALGNTIYF; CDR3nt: TGTGCCAGCACGGGACAGGGGGCGCTAGGAAACACCATATATTTT